This T cell receptor (beta chain) was documented in a study of identical twins. This CDR3 has 15 residues. The germline V and J ends were trimmed by 1 base and 2 bases, with 12 bases remaining between them. The germline V gene has CDR1 SGHTA and CDR2 FQGNSA. TCRdb reanalysed the 5' RACE reads using MiXCR and keeps one entry per CDR3 protein. Among fewer than 250,000 distinct CDR3 sequences listed, around 6.8% were seen once. The same data also contributed to another study, on yellow fever vaccine responses in identical twins.

The chain uses TRBV7-2 and TRBJ2-7, with D possibly TRBD1 on 5 matching bases. The receptor comes from a woman aged 18-30 years in good health. Specimen: memory (CD45RO+) T cells sorted from blood. The CDR3 sequence is CASSLGLGAPYEQYF. Written as DNA, the CDR3 is TGTGCCAGCAGCTTAGGTCTAGGGGCTCCCTACGAGCAGTACTTC.